The entry that follows covers one TCR beta chain sequence. The antigen it binds to is not known. No per-base quality is available; no much larger clone lies one base away. Inclusion was restricted to participants for whom at least one PBMC sample before ART initiation and at least two post-ART samples were available. Every participant with HIV received treatment in the United States of America. Before DNA extraction, cryopreserved samples of roughly 0.9-11 million PBMC were thawed and washed. At the time of the earliest PBMC sample, participants with HIV were aged between about 20 and 54 years. PBMC samples were contributed by each participant from 1-4 timepoints before ART initiation and 2-8 timepoints after ART initiation, with a median of 7 samples. Serial HIV viral load, CD4+ T-cell count, ART history and demographic data were obtained for every participant. A Qiagen kit on a QIAcube was used to extract genomic DNA from unsorted PBMC, with samples processed in batches of 12.

The CDR3 goes from the cysteine to the phenylalanine over 14 residues. Here the CDR3 DNA is all that survives: 42 bases in frame from base 1. CDR1 and CDR2 are drawn from the germline V gene (reference sequence): SGHKS, YYEKEE. Ends trimmed: V by 5 bases, J by 5 bases; bases unmatched to a gene: 7. This sample was taken from a study of long-term antiretroviral therapy in people with HIV (dated by TCRdb to between 2021 and 2024). As for the study more broadly: The earliest samples were collected approximately a decade before the 2015 WHO recommendation for immediate ART, a period when ART was typically delayed until CD4 counts fell. Test extractions of a monoclonal T-cell line alongside some 35 polyclonal samples showed no cross-contamination during QIAcube processing. Among the approximately 30 participants with HIV, about 11 were female. Whether ART initiation and durable HIV suppression were associated with changes in peripheral blood TRB repertoire composition and diversity was tested in a retrospective serial study. A total of approximately 200 cryopreserved PBMC samples came from 25 to 35 adults with confirmed HIV infection and were collected serially over a mean of roughly six years (range 1-12). What the work shows at the level of the full study, not this receptor alone: Inferences about post-ART repertoire changes are limited because no data were available on ART adherence, viral resistance or therapy changes. CDR3 length ranges in HIV repertoires were narrower than in controls, and network structure suggested an antigen-experienced repertoire with only a slight naive shift after ART. The samples were dated from the mid-2000s to the late 2010s, and the ART regimens that were used may be less effective than current ART regimens. Since PBMC availability was limited, sequencing covered only the TCR beta chain, with no alpha chain pairing. Because pre-ART samples had limited cell numbers, unsorted PBMC were profiled rather than sorted CD4+ and CD8+ T cells. At every time point, the repertoire was dominated by expanded TRB clones first identified before ART initiation, although this dominance fluctuated and, in many PLHIV, declined after ART. Starting ART was linked to a significant rise in TRB diversity, yet even after long-term ART the diversity remained significantly lower than in transplant donor controls.

Sequencing of the TRB variable region was done with the immunoSEQ hsTCRB v3.0 assay at survey level resolution. The targeted TRB sequencing depth was about 40,000-55,000 T-cell genomes per sample. Pooled TRB libraries were sequenced on an Illumina MiSeq with a v3 150-cycle kit. The authors' analysis ran thus. Repertoire analysis was performed in R inside a reproducible Nextflow workflow that covered QC, data transformation and analysis. LymphoSeq2, an R package for exploring AIRR-Seq data, was used to implement the custom analyses. Several samples that yielded fewer than 5000 total TRB sequences were excluded, so that under 200 HIV repertoires were analyzed. Among the approximately 180 HIV repertoires that were kept, around 59 were collected before ART initiation and 120 to 140 were collected after ART initiation. Repertoires were downsampled to 5000 TRB nucleotide sequences, and summary statistics were averaged over 100 downsampling iterations. Only TRB sequences with CDR3 regions of at least seven amino acids were retained for analysis. Diversity was assessed using a clonality score derived from Shannon entropy and using the Gini coefficient. Repertoire networks linked the top 5000 CDR3 amino acid sequences whenever two sequences differed by an edit distance of one. For TRB CDR3 amino acid sequences, antigen specificity groups and MHC restriction were predicted with GLIPH2. CDR3 amino acid sequences were matched against VDJdb and McPAS-TCR to flag known CMV, EBV, HIV or tissue antigen associations. Pre-ART, post-ART and control groups were compared with Wilcoxon signed-rank tests and Holm-Bonferroni correction. TCRdb carries this immuneACCESS record with in-frame sequences only. Its versions omit some clonotypes, under half of them owing to an unresolved V gene in the studies checked, with the rest unexplained. V, J and clone size are taken as reported in that table, and D and trimming were inferred from the DNA itself. For this sample there are roughly 28,000 clones; about 88% appear just once. 4% to 6% of the sample is held by the ten biggest clonotypes.

This material consisted of unsorted PBMCs, taken 2.6 to 2.8 years after starting antiretroviral therapy. The rearranged chain carries TRBV5-5 and TRBJ1-5, with TRBD1 matching 7 junction bases. This sequence originates from a man aged 35-49 years with HIV. The nucleotides read TGTGCCAGCAGTCCCGGGGACAGTTATCAGCCCCAGCATTTT. Translated, this gives CASSPGDSYQPQHF.